This TCR beta chain was retrieved from a study of blood T cell repertoires in COVID-19 (dated by TCRdb to about 2020). As for the study more broadly: Samples from collaborators originated in the United States, Italy and Spain and spanned both the acute and convalescent phases of COVID-19. The repertoires were released in a freely available public database intended as a resource for research on the immune response to SARS-CoV-2. Samples came from the ongoing ImmuneRACE study (first 160 participants) plus 1,254 subjects from 6 global collaborators. The material from the prospective study consisted of cDNA or gDNA derived from T cells, B-cell-depleted T cells, or PBMCs. Subjects who had been exposed to COVID-19, were actively infected with it, or had recovered from it provided the deeply sampled blood TCRbeta repertoires that made up the dataset. HLA class I and class II types, where available, came from metadata supplied by the sample provider rather than from assay-based typing. Nearly every sample came with metadata listing a de-identified subject ID, COVID-19 status, age in years and sex.

The collaborating institutions used their own protocols to collect whole blood in K2EDTA tubes. Collaborator samples were shipped for TCRbeta analysis as frozen whole blood, isolated PBMCs, or DNA extracted from either sample type. TCRbeta CDR3 regions were amplified from genomic DNA by means of the immunoSEQ Assay, a bias-controlled multiplex PCR. The published analysis was carried out like this. Nucleated cell counts per sample were estimated from amplification of reference gene primers within the assay. To quantify the absolute abundance of each unique TCRbeta CDR3 rearrangement, sequence reads were collapsed and filtered. For each sample, productive Simpson clonality was calculated by taking the square root of Simpson's diversity index across productive rearrangements. TCRdb took this table from immuneACCESS and kept in-frame rearrangements with V and J called. Such tables lack part of the clones; where checked against another copy, unresolved V genes explain under half of the gap, and the rest is unexplained. Clone size and V and J calls were adopted from that table, with D and trimming inferred from the DNA. The table for this sample lists around 120,000 clones; 70% to 85% of them were counted only once. 20% to 25% of the sample lies in the top ten.

What the work shows at the level of the full study, not this receptor alone: The amount of clinical and demographic metadata varied by source and participant and was provided uncurated.

A single count supports this clone. Its recognized antigen is unknown. Base-call qualities are not available, and no considerably larger clone is one nucleotide away. This TCR came from a man between 65 and 80 years old with active or convalescent COVID-19. Sequenced: peripheral blood.

The CDR3 amino acid sequence is: CASKGQGDEAFF. The DNA sequence reads TGTGCCAGCAAGGGACAGGGGGATGAAGCTTTCTTT. The chain is encoded by TRBV2 joined to TRBJ1-1; the junction holds 11 bases that match TRBD1. Compared with germline, V lacks 7 bases and J lacks 7 bases; bases without a gene match: 2. Based on the germline V gene, the CDR1 and CDR2 sequences are SNHLY and FYNNEI. The CDR3 goes from the cysteine to the phenylalanine over 12 residues. The CDR3 DNA has 36 bases and is translated from base 1. With all but the CDR3 taken from the reference TRBV2 and TRBJ1-1 genes, the full variable domain is: EPEVTQTPSHQVTQMGQEVILRCVPISNHLYFYWYRQILGQKVEFLVSFYNNEISEKSEIFDDQFSVERPDGSNFTLKIRSTKLEDSAMYFCASKGQGDEAFFGQGTRLTVV.